A selection of T cell receptor beta chains follows, all from one sample in a study of cytomegalovirus exposure and HLA in healthy donors. Assay: immunoSEQ multiplex PCR; the TCRdb copy retains only in-frame clones and omits some. The sample shows about 60,000 clones, and 15% to 20% sits with its ten largest clones. The specimen sequenced was PBMCs. The receptors were gathered from a boy aged 10-17 years in good health and CMV-seronegative. CDR3s include the opening cysteine and the closing phenylalanine or tryptophan. A D gene is named only where the DNA matches it firmly. The size entry is marked missing in some rows and otherwise reads once, few, many or a size class.

>TRBV25-1|TRBJ1-2|-|-
CASSERTARESGYTF
TGTGCCAGCAGTGAACGGACTGCCCGAGAGAGTGGCTACACCTTC
>TRBV7-2|TRBJ1-5|-|-
CASSAPGGGNQPQHF
TGTGCCAGCAGCGCCCCGGGGGGAGGCAATCAGCCCCAGCATTTT
>TRBV2|TRBJ2-5|-|-
CASSRNRGSGTQYF
TGTGCCAGCAGTCGTAATCGGGGGTCTGGCACCCAGTACTTC
>TRBV6-5|TRBJ2-2|-|-
CASSYQGRNPGELFF
TGTGCCAGCAGTTACCAGGGTAGGAATCCCGGGGAGCTGTTTTTT
>TRBV7-2|TRBJ2-1|-|-
CASSPQTRVNNEQFF
TGTGCCAGCAGCCCTCAGACCAGGGTAAACAATGAGCAGTTCTTC
>TRBV6-5|TRBJ2-7|TRBD1|-
CASSETGEYEQYF
TGTGCCAGCAGTGAGACAGGGGAGTACGAGCAGTACTTC
>TRBV2|TRBJ1-5|TRBD1|-
CASSDPGQGPYSNQPQHF
TGTGCCAGCAGTGACCCAGGACAGGGACCTTATAGCAATCAGCCCCAGCATTTT
>TRBV4-3|TRBJ1-1|-|-
CASSQKGAADLNTEAFF
TGCGCCAGCAGCCAAAAAGGGGCCGCGGATCTGAACACTGAAGCTTTCTTT
>TRBV5-6|TRBJ1-3|-|-
CASSTVRLGNTIYF
TGTGCCAGCAGCACAGTACGTCTTGGAAACACCATATATTTT
>TRBV7-9|TRBJ1-3|-|-
CASSDPLAGLNGNTIYF
TGTGCCAGCAGCGATCCTTTAGCGGGGTTGAATGGAAACACCATATATTTT
>TRBV27|TRBJ1-4|-|-
CASSFGLDSYNEKLFF
TGTGCCAGCAGTTTTGGTCTGGACTCCTACAATGAAAAACTGTTTTTT
>TRBV7-9|TRBJ2-1|-|-
CASSFDSRSYNEQFF
TGTGCCAGCAGCTTTGACTCGAGATCCTACAATGAGCAGTTCTTC
>TRBV6-5|TRBJ1-1|TRBD1|-
CASRQGAMQAFF
TGTGCCAGCAGGCAGGGGGCGATGCAGGCTTTCTTT
>TRBV27|TRBJ1-5|-|-
CASSLSIGQPQHF
TGTGCCAGCAGTTTATCGATCGGTCAGCCCCAGCATTTT
>TRBV6-5|TRBJ2-7|TRBD1|-
CASSYSLGQGDEQYF
TGTGCCAGCAGTTACTCGCTGGGACAGGGAGACGAGCAGTACTTC
>TRBV7-7|TRBJ2-5|-|-
CASSLQSQETQYF
TGTGCCAGCAGCTTACAGTCACAAGAGACCCAGTACTTC
>TRBV7-9|TRBJ1-1|TRBD1|-
CASSSGQGASGEAFF
TGTGCCAGCAGCTCCGGACAGGGGGCTAGTGGTGAAGCTTTCTTT
>TRBV19|TRBJ1-4|-|-
CASSNQGIGLFF
TGTGCCAGTAGTAACCAGGGCATCGGGCTGTTTTTT
>TRBV6-5|TRBJ2-4|TRBD2|-
CASSSGLAAYQYF
TGTGCCAGCAGTTCGGGACTAGCGGCCTATCAGTACTTC
>TRBV28|TRBJ1-2|TRBD1|-
CASSSETQTGRLLGYTF
TGTGCCAGCAGTTCGGAGACCCAGACAGGGAGGCTGTTAGGCTACACCTTC
>TRBV5-1|TRBJ2-2|-|-
CASSLPTSGTGELFF
TGCGCCAGCAGCTTGCCTACCTCGGGCACCGGGGAGCTGTTTTTT
>TRBV28|TRBJ2-7|TRBD1|-
CASSSLGTGDYEQYF
TGTGCCAGCAGTTCCCTCGGGACAGGTGATTACGAGCAGTACTTC
>TRBV13|TRBJ2-2|-|-
CASSLQGGGELFF
TGTGCCAGCAGTTTACAGGGCGGCGGGGAGCTGTTTTTT
>TRBV5-6|TRBJ2-5|TRBD1|-
CASSLMNRGPETQYF
TGTGCCAGCAGCTTGATGAACAGGGGCCCAGAGACCCAGTACTTC
>TRBV7-8|TRBJ1-4|-|-
CASSLGLATNEKLFF
TGTGCCAGCAGCTTAGGGCTTGCAACTAATGAAAAACTGTTTTTT
>TRBV7-8|TRBJ1-4|-|-
CASSRIAGTTNEKLFF
TGTGCCAGCAGCCGCATCGCAGGGACAACTAATGAAAAACTGTTTTTT
>TRBV28|TRBJ2-5|-|-
CASSSETQYF
TGTGCCAGCAGTTCGGAGACCCAGTACTTC
>TRBV10-3|TRBJ2-6|-|-
CAISDPSGANVLTF
TGTGCCATCAGTGACCCATCTGGGGCCAACGTCCTGACTTTC
>TRBV7-2|TRBJ1-3|-|-
CASSPRAGSGNTIYF
TGTGCCAGCAGCCCCCGCGCAGGCTCTGGAAACACCATATATTTT
>TRBV6-5|TRBJ2-7|-|-
CASSYSGAGGSYEQYF
TGTGCCAGCAGTTACAGTGGGGCAGGGGGGTCCTACGAGCAGTACTTC
>TRBV25-1|TRBJ1-2|-|-
CASSVGLYGYTF
TGTGCCAGCAGTGTGGGACTATATGGCTACACCTTC
>TRBV2|TRBJ2-2|-|-
CASSEARGDTGELFF
TGTGCCAGCAGTGAGGCCAGGGGCGACACCGGGGAGCTGTTTTTT
>TRBV18|TRBJ1-4|TRBD1|-
CASSPRLGQGPNEKLFF
TGTGCCAGCTCACCCAGACTAGGACAGGGCCCTAATGAAAAACTGTTTTTT
>TRBV21-1|TRBJ1-2|-|-
CASSNWGANYGYTF
TGTGCCAGCAGCAATTGGGGGGCTAACTATGGCTACACCTTC
>TRBV5-6|TRBJ1-5|-|-
CASSRKSGVGSNQPQHF
TGTGCCAGCAGCCGTAAATCGGGGGTGGGTAGCAATCAGCCCCAGCATTTT
>TRBV7-8|TRBJ2-7|TRBD1|-
CASSDRGNEQYF
TGTGCCAGCAGCGACAGGGGTAACGAGCAGTACTTC
>TRBV27|TRBJ2-5|TRBD2|-
CASSPLPGLAGWARTSNEETQYF
TGTGCCAGCAGTCCGCTACCGGGACTAGCGGGATGGGCTAGGACCAGCAATGAAGAGACCCAGTACTTC
>TRBV2|TRBJ1-1|-|-
CASSMQGTEAFF
TGTGCCAGCAGTATGCAGGGAACTGAAGCTTTCTTT
>TRBV19|TRBJ1-1|TRBD1|-
CASRTGGSEAFF
TGTGCCAGTAGGACAGGGGGAAGTGAAGCTTTCTTT
>TRBV15|TRBJ2-2|TRBD2|-
CATSRGSPLSGRNTGELFF
TGTGCCACCAGCAGAGGGTCACCCCTTAGCGGGAGGAACACCGGGGAGCTGTTTTTT
>TRBV2|TRBJ1-5|-|-
CASQDTRNQPQHF
TGTGCCAGCCAGGACACCCGGAATCAGCCCCAGCATTTT
>TRBV5-1|TRBJ2-1|TRBD2|-
CASSSGLAGANEQFF
TGCGCCAGCAGCTCGGGACTAGCGGGAGCGAATGAGCAGTTCTTC
>TRBV6-5|TRBJ2-7|-|-
CASSYAGVYEQYF
TGTGCCAGCAGTTACGCCGGAGTTTACGAGCAGTACTTC
>TRBV7-2|TRBJ2-4|TRBD1|-
CASSQQPGQKNIQYF
TGTGCCAGCAGCCAACAGCCGGGACAGAAAAACATTCAGTACTTC
>TRBV7-2|TRBJ1-2|TRBD1|-
CASSADRVFGYTF
TGTGCCAGCAGCGCCGACAGGGTCTTCGGCTACACCTTC
>TRBV19|TRBJ2-6|-|-
CASSISGGSGANVLTF
TGTGCCAGTAGTATATCCGGAGGGAGTGGGGCCAACGTCCTGACTTTC
>TRBV11-3|TRBJ2-3|TRBD2|-
CASSPGAGAGDTQYF
TGTGCCAGCAGCCCCGGGGCGGGAGCGGGAGATACGCAGTATTTT
>TRBV7-2|TRBJ2-7|-|-
CASSLAGEKAYEQYF
TGTGCCAGCAGCTTAGCGGGAGAAAAGGCATACGAGCAGTACTTC
>TRBV6-4|TRBJ2-7|-|-
CAPKAGDVSYEQYF
TGTGCCCCCAAGGCAGGGGACGTCTCCTACGAGCAGTACTTC
>TRBV5-6|TRBJ2-7|-|-
CASSLINRANYEQYF
TGTGCCAGCAGCCTGATAAACAGGGCCAACTACGAGCAGTACTTC
>TRBV10-3|TRBJ1-3|-|medium-sized
CAISDRLTGNTIYF
TGTGCCATCAGTGACAGGTTGACTGGAAACACCATATATTTT
>TRBV5-8|TRBJ2-2|-|-
CASSRSRGELFF
TGTGCCAGCAGCCGGAGTCGCGGGGAGCTGTTTTTT
>TRBV28|TRBJ2-7|-|-
CASSSSARGFYEQYF
TGTGCCAGCAGTTCTAGCGCCCGGGGTTTTTACGAGCAGTACTTC
>TRBV4-3|TRBJ2-7|-|-
CASSQDFNYEQYF
TGCGCCAGCAGCCAAGATTTTAACTACGAGCAGTACTTC
>TRBV15|TRBJ2-7|TRBD2|-
CATSTIWTSGRGEQYF
TGTGCCACCAGCACGATTTGGACTAGCGGGAGGGGCGAGCAGTACTTC
>TRBV30|TRBJ2-7|-|-
CAWRLSDRRTYEQYF
TGTGCCTGGAGACTCTCAGACAGGCGCACCTACGAGCAGTACTTC
>TRBV27|TRBJ1-5|-|-
CASSLSNNHNQPQHF
TGTGCCAGCAGTTTATCGAACAACCACAATCAGCCCCAGCATTTT
>TRBV9|TRBJ2-1|TRBD2|-
CASSVKAGGEGEQFF
TGTGCCAGCAGCGTAAAAGCGGGGGGGGAGGGTGAGCAGTTCTTC
>TRBV30|TRBJ1-5|-|-
CACAAGNQPQHF
TGTGCCTGCGCGGCGGGGAATCAGCCCCAGCATTTT
>TRBV5-1|TRBJ1-3|-|-
CASSLESGTSGNTIYF
TGCGCCAGCAGCTTGGAATCGGGAACCTCTGGAAACACCATATATTTT